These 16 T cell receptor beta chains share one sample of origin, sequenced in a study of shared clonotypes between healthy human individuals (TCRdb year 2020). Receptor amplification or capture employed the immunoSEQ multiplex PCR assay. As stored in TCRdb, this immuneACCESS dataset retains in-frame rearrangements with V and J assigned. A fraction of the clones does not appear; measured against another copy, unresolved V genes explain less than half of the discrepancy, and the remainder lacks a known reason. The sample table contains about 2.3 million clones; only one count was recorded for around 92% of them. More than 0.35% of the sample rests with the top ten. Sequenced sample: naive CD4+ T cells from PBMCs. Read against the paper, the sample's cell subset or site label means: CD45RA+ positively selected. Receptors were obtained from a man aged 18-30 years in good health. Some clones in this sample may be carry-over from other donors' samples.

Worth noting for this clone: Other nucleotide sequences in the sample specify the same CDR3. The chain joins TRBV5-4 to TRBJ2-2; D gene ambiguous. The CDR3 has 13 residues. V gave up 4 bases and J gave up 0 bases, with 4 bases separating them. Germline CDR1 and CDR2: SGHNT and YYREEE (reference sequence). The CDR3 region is CASSLTNTGELFF. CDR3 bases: TGTGCCAGCAGCCTGACGAACACCGGGGAGCTGTTTTTT. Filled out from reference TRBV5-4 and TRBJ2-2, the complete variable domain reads ETGVTQSPTHLIKTRGQQVTLRCSSQSGHNTVSWYQQALGQGPQFIFQYYREEENGRGNFPPRFSGLQFPNYSSELNVNALELDDSALYLCASSLTNTGELFFGEGSRLTVL.

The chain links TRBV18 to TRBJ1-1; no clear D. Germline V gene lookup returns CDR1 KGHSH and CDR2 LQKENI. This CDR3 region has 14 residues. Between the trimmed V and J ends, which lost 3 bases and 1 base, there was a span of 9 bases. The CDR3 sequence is CASSPGGKNTEAFF. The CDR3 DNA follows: TGTGCCAGCTCACCCGGCGGAAAGAACACTGAAGCTTTCTTT.

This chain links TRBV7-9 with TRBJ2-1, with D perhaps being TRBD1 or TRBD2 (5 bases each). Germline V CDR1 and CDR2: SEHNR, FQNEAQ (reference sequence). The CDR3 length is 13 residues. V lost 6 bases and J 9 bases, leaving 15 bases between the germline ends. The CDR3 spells CASSHGASGEQFF. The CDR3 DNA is TGTGCCAGCAGTCACGGGGCCAGCGGTGAGCAGTTCTTC. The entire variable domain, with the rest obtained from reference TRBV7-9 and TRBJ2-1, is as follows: DTGVSQNPRHKITKRGQNVTFRCDPISEHNRLYWYRQTLGQGPEFLTYFQNEAQLEKSRLLSDRFSAERPKGSFSTLEIQRTEQGDSAMYLCASSHGASGEQFFGPGTRLTVL.

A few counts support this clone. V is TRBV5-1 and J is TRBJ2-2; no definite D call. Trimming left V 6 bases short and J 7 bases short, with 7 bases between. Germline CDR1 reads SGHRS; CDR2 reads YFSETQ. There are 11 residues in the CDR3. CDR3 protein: CASTVSGELFF. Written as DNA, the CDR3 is TGCGCCAGCACCGTTAGCGGGGAGCTGTTTTTT.

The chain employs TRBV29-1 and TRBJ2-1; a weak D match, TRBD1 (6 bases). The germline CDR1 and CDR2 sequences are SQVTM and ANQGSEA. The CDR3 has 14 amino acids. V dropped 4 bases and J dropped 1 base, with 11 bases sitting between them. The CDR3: CSVGRRGSYNEQFF. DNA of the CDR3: TGCAGCGTTGGTAGAAGGGGGTCCTACAATGAGCAGTTCTTC.

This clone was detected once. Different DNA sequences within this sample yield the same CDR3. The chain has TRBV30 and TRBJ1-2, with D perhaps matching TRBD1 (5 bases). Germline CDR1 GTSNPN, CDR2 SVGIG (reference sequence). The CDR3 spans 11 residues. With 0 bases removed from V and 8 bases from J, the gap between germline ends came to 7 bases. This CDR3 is CAWSVRGGYTF. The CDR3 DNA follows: TGTGCCTGGAGTGTGCGGGGGGGCTACACCTTC. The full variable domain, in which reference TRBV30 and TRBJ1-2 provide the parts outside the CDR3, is SQTIHQWPATLVQPVGSPLSLECTVEGTSNPNLYWYRQAAGRGLQLLFYSVGIGQISSEVPQNLSASRPQDRQFILSSKKLLLSDSGFYLCAWSVRGGYTFGSGTRLTVV.

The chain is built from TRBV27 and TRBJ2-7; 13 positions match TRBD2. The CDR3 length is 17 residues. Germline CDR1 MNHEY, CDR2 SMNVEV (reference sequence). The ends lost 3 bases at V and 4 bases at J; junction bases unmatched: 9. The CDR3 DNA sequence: TGTGCCAGCAGTTTGGGACTAGCGGGACTTGCGGGTTACGAGCAGTACTTC. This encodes CASSLGLAGLAGYEQYF.

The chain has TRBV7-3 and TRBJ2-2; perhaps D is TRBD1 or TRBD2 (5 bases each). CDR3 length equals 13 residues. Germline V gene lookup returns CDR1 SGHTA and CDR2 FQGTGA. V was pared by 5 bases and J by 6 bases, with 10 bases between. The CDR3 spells CASSPGPAGELFF. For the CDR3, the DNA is TGTGCCAGCAGCCCGGGACCAGCCGGGGAGCTGTTTTTT. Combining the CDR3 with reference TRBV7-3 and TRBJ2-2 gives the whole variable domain GAGVSQTPSNKVTEKGKYVELRCDPISGHTALYWYRQSLGQGPEFLIYFQGTGAADDSGLPNDRFFAVRPEGSVSTLKIQRTERGDSAVYLCASSPGPAGELFFGEGSRLTVL.

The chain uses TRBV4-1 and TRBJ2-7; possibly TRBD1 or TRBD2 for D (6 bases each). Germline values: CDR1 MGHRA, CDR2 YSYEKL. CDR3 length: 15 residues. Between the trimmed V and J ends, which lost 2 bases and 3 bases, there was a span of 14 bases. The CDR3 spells CASSQLGGTIYEQYF. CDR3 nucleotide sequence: TGCGCCAGCAGCCAACTTGGGGGGACAATCTACGAGCAGTACTTC.

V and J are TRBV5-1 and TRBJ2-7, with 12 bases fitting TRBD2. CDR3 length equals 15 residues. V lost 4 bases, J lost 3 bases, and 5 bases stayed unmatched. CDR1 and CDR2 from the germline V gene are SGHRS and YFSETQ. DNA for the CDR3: TGCGCCAGCAGCGCCGGACTAGCGGGAAACTACGAGCAGTACTTC. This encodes CASSAGLAGNYEQYF.

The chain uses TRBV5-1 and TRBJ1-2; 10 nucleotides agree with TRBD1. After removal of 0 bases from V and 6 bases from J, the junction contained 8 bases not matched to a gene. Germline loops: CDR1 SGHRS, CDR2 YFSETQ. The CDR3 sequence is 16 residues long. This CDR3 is CASSLEGGQGGHGYTF. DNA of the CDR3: TGCGCCAGCAGCTTGGAAGGAGGACAGGGGGGACATGGCTACACCTTC. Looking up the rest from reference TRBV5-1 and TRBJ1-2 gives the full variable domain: KAGVTQTPRYLIKTRGQQVTLSCSPISGHRSVSWYQQTPGQGLQFLFEYFSETQRNKGNFPGRFSGRQFSNSRSEMNVSTLELGDSALYLCASSLEGGQGGHGYTFGSGTRLTVV.

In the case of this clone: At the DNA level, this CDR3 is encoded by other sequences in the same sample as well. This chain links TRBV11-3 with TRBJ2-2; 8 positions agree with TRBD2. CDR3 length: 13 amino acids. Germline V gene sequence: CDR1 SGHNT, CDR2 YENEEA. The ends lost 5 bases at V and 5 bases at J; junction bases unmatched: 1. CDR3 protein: CASSPGGTGELFF. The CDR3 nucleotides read TGTGCCAGCAGCCCGGGGGGGACCGGGGAGCTGTTTTTT.

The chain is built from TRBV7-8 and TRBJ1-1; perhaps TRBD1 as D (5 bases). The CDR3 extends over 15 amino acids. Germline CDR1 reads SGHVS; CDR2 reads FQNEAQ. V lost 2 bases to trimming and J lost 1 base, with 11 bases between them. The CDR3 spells CASSLIGGGNTEAFF. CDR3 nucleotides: TGTGCCAGCAGCTTAATTGGGGGAGGGAACACTGAAGCTTTCTTT.

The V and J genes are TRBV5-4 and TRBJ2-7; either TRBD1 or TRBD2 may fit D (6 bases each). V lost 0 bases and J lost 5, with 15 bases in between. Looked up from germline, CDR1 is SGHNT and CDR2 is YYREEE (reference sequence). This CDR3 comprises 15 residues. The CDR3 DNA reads TGTGCCAGCAGCTTGGCGTTCGGGGGCTCGGACGAGCAGTACTTC. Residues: CASSLAFGGSDEQYF.

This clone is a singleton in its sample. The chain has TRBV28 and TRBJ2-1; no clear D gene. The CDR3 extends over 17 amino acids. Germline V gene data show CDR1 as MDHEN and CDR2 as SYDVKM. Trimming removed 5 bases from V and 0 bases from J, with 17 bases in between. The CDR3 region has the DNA TGTGCCAGCAGTACCCTAAGTGGACGGAGCTCCTACAATGAGCAGTTCTTC. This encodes CASSTLSGRSSYNEQFF.

The CDR3 DNA reads as TGTGCCAGCAGCTTAGACCAGAGGGGGGCTTTCTTT. Translating gives CASSLDQRGAFF. The chain combines TRBV7-9 with TRBJ1-1, with a possible D match to TRBD1 (6 bases). Germline V gives CDR1 SEHNR, CDR2 FQNEAQ (reference sequence). This CDR3 spans 12 amino acids. V was shortened by 1 base and J by 11 bases, with 11 bases between the two germline ends.